The sequence of this TCR beta chain was determined in a study of cytomegalovirus exposure and HLA in healthy donors. A multiplex PCR was run with 60 Vbeta primers and 13 Jbeta primers. Only in-frame clones appear in the TCRdb table, and some are missing; sequencing was by immunoSEQ multiplex PCR. The repertoire holds more than 110,000 clones, with almost 85% as singletons. Study-wide results and limits: In a later analysis, donors in an Asian-associated ancestry cluster reportedly had fewer N-insertions in productive TCRs than the cohort mean.

Concerning this clone: The antigen is unknown.

The sequence was collected from a man aged 25-45 years in good health and CMV-seropositive. The sample comprised PBMCs.

CDR3 bases: TGTGCCAGCAGTGAACAGGGTTTTAATGAGCAGTTCTTC. This gives the protein CASSEQGFNEQFF. V is TRBV25-1 and J is TRBJ2-1, with D tentatively TRBD1 (5 bases). Trimming left V 2 bases short and J 7 bases short, with 9 bases between. The CDR3 consists of 13 residues. Per germline, CDR1 MGHDK and CDR2 SYGVNS.